The subject of this entry is one T cell receptor (beta chain). As yet, its antigen is unknown. The sample is drawn from a study of OX40 agonist ivuxolimab in advanced cancers. The overall study: Ivuxolimab doses were 0.01, 0.1, 0.3, 1.5, 3 or 10 mg/kg every 2 weeks.

TCRdb's copy holds only in-frame clones and misses some; the assay was immunoSEQ multiplex PCR. The top ten hold around 0.8% of the sample, which has under 75,000 clones, over 80% seen once. The CDR3 consists of 16 residues. Trimming shortened V by 5 bases and J by 2 bases, and 13 bases separated the two germline ends. Germline V CDR1 and CDR2: SGHTA, FQGTGA. Whole-study findings and limits: CD8+ T cells showed, on average, more clonal expansion than CD4+ cells. It was also the case that some nonresponders had low normalized T-cell clonal expansion.

This specimen consisted of CD4+ or CD8+ T cells sorted from blood, obtained in a trial of the OX40 agonist ivuxolimab. The J gene is TRBJ2-6, the V gene TRBV7-3; D may be TRBD1 (7 bases). This sequence originates from an adult with an advanced solid tumor such as melanoma, head and neck, liver or kidney cancer. CDR3 loop: CASSAGGPTGANVLTF. The CDR3 DNA follows: TGTGCCAGCAGCGCAGGGGGGCCCACTGGGGCCAACGTCCTGACTTTC.